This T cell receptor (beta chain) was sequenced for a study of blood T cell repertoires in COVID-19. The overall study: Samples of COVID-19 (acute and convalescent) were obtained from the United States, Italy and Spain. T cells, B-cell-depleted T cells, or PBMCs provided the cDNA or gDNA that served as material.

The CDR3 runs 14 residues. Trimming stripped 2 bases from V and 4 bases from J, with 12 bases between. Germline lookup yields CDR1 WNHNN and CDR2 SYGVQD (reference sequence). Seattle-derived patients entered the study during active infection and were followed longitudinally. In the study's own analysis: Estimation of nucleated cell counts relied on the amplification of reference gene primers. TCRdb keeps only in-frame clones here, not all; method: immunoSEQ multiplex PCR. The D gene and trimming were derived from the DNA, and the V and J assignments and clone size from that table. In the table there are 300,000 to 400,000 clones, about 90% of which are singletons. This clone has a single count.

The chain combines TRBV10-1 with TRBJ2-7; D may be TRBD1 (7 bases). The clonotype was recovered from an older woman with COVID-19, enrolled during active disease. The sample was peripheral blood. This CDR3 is CASSEGSGGYEQYF. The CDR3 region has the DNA TGCGCCAGCAGTGAGGGTTCAGGGGGGTACGAGCAGTACTTC.